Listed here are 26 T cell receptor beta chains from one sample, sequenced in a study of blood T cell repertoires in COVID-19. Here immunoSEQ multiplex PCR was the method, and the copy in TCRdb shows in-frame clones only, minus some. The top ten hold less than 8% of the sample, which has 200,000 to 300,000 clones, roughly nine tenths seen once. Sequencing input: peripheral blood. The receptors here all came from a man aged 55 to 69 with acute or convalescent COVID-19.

The CDR3 protein is CASSQDKRLRAQETQYF. In DNA form, the CDR3 reads TGTGCCAGCAGCCAAGATAAAAGGTTGCGGGCCCAAGAGACCCAGTACTTC. The J gene is TRBJ2-5, the V gene TRBV14; tentatively, D is TRBD2 (5 bases). The germline CDR1 and CDR2 sequences are SGHDN and FVKESK. V lost 0 bases, J lost 1 base, and 15 bases lay in between. CDR3 size: 17 residues.

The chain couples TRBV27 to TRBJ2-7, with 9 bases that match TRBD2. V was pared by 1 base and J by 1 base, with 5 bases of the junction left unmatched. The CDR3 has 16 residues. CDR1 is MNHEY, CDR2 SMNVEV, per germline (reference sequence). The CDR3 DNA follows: TGTGCCAGCAGTTTATTGGGCGGGAGGGGGTCCTACGAGCAGTACTTC. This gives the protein CASSLLGGRGSYEQYF.

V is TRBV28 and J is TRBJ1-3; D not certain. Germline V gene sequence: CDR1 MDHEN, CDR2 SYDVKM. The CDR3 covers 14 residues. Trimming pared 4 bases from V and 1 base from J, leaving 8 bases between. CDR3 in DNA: TGTGCCAGCAGTTGGCCGGGGTCTGGAAACACCATATATTTT. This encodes CASSWPGSGNTIYF.

The CDR3 DNA reads TGTGCCAGCAGTTTGAGTTCGGGCAGGGGCCTATACGAGCAGTACTTC. Its translation is CASSLSSGRGLYEQYF. This sequence joins TRBV28 and TRBJ2-7, with a weak D call TRBD1 (6 bases). Per germline, CDR1 MDHEN and CDR2 SYDVKM. The germline V and J ends were trimmed by 3 bases and 4 bases, with 19 bases remaining between them. CDR3 size: 16 residues.

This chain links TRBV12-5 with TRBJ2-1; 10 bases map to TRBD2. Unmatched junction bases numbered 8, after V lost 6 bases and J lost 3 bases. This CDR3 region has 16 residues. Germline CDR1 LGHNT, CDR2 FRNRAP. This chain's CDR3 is CASGPIAGGIYNEQFF. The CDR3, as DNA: TGTGCTAGTGGCCCTATAGCGGGAGGTATCTACAATGAGCAGTTCTTC.

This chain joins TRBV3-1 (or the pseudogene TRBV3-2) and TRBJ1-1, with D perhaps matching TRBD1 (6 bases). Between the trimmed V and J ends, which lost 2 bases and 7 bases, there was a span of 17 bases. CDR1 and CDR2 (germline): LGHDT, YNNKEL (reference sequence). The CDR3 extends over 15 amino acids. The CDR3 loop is CASSQTPGRGSEAFF. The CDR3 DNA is TGTGCCAGCAGCCAAACCCCGGGCAGGGGAAGTGAAGCTTTCTTT.

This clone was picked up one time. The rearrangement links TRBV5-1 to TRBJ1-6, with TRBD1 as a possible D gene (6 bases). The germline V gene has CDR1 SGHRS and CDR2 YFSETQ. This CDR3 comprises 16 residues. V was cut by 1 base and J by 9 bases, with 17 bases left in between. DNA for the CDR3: TGCGCCAGCAGCTTGCGATTACAGGGTTCCGGTTCACCCCTCCACTTT. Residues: CASSLRLQGSGSPLHF.

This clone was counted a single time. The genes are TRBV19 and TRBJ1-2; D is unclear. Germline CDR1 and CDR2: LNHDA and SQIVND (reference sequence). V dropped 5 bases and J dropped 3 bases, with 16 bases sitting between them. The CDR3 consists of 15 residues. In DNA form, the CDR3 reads TGTGCCAGTAGTCCGCGACAAGCCATTCACTATGGCTACACCTTC. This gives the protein CASSPRQAIHYGYTF.

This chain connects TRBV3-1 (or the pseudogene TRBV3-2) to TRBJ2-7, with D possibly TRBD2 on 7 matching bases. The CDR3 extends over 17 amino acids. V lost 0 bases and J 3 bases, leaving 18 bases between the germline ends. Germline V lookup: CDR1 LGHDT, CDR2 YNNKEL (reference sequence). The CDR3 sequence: CASSQDLGAGAYYEQYF. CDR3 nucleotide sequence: TGTGCCAGCAGCCAAGATCTGGGGGCGGGAGCTTACTACGAGCAGTACTTC.

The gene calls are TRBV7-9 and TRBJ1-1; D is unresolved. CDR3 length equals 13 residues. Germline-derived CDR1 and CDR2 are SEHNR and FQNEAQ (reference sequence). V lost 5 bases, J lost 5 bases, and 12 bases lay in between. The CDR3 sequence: CASSTSGRTEAFF. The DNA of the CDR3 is TGTGCCAGCAGCACCAGCGGGCGGACTGAAGCTTTCTTT.

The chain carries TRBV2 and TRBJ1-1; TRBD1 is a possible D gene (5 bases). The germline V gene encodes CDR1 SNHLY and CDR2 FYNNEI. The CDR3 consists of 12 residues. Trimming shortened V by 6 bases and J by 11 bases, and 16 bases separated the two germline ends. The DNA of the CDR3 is TGTGCCAGCAGCCAGCCGACAGTAGTCGCTTTCTTT. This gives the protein CASSQPTVVAFF. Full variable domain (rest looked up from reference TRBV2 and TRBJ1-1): EPEVTQTPSHQVTQMGQEVILRCVPISNHLYFYWYRQILGQKVEFLVSFYNNEISEKSEIFDDQFSVERPDGSNFTLKIRSTKLEDSAMYFCASSQPTVVAFFGQGTRLTVV.

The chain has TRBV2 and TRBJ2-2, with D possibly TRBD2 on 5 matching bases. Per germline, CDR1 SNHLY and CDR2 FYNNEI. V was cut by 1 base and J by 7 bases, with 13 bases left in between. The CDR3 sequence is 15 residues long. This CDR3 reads CASSEGRRFGGELFF. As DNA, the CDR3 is TGTGCCAGCAGTGAAGGCCGGAGGTTCGGCGGGGAGCTGTTTTTT.

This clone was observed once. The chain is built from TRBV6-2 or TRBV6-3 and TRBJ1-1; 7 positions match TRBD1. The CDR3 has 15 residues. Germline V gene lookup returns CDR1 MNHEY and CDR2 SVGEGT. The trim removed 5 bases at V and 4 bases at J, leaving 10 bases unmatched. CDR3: CASSTTGLGGTEAFF. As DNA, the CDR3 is TGTGCCAGCAGTACGACAGGGCTCGGTGGCACTGAAGCTTTCTTT.

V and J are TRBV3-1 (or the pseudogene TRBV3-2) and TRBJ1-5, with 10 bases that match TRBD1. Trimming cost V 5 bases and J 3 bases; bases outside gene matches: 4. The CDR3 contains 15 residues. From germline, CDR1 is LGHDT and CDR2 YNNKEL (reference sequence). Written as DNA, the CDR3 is TGTGCCAGCAGCGCCCGACAGGGGGCCAATCAGCCCCAGCATTTT. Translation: CASSARQGANQPQHF.

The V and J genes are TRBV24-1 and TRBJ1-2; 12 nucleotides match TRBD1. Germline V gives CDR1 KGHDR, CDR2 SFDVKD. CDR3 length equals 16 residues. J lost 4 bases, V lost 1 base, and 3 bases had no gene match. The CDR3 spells CATSDFGTGGVYGYTF. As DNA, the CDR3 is TGTGCCACCAGTGATTTTGGGACAGGGGGCGTCTATGGCTACACCTTC.

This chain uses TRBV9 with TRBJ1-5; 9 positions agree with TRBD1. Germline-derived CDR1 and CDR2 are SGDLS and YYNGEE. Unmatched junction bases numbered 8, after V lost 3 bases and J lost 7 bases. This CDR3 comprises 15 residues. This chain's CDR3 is CASSAGTGTIQPQHF. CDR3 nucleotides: TGTGCCAGCAGCGCCGGGACAGGGACCATACAGCCCCAGCATTTT.

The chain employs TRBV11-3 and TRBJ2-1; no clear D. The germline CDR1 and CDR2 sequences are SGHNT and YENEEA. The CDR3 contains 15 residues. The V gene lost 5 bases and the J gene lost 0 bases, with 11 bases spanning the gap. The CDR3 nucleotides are TGTGCCAGCAGCCCTGACAAGAGCTCCTACAATGAGCAGTTCTTC. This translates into CASSPDKSSYNEQFF.

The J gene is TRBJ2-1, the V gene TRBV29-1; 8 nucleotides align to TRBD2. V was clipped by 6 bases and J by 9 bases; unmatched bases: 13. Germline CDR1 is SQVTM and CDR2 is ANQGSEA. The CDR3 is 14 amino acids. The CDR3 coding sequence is TGCAGCGTCGTTACTAGCGGTACAAAGGGTGAGCAGTTCTTC. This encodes CSVVTSGTKGEQFF.

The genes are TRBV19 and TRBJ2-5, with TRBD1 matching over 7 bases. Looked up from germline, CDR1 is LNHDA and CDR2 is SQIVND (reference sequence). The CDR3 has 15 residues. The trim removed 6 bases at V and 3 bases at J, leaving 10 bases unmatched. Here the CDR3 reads CASSAPIGTEETQYF. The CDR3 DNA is TGTGCCAGTAGCGCTCCGATCGGGACAGAAGAGACCCAGTACTTC.

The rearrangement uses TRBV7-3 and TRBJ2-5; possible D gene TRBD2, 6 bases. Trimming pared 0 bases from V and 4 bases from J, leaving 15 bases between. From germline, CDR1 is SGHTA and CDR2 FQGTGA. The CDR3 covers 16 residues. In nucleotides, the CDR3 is TGTGCCAGCAGCTTAACGTCGGGAGTAATCCCAGAGACCCAGTACTTC. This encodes CASSLTSGVIPETQYF. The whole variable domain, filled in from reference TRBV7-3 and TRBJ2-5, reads GAGVSQTPSNKVTEKGKYVELRCDPISGHTALYWYRQSLGQGPEFLIYFQGTGAADDSGLPNDRFFAVRPEGSVSTLKIQRTERGDSAVYLCASSLTSGVIPETQYFGPGTRLLVL.

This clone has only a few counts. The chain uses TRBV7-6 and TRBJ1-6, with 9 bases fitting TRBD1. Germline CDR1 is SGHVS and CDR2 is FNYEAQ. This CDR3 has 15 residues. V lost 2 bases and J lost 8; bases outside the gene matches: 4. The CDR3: CASSLRTGADSPLHF. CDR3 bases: TGTGCCAGCAGCTTACGGACAGGGGCGGATTCACCCCTCCACTTT.

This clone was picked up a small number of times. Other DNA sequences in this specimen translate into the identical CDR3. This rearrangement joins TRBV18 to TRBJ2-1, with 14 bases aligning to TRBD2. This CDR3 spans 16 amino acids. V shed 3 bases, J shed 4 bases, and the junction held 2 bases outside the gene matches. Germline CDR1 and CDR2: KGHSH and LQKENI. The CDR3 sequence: CASSPTSGRAYNEQFF. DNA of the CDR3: TGTGCCAGCTCACCGACTAGCGGGAGGGCGTACAATGAGCAGTTCTTC.

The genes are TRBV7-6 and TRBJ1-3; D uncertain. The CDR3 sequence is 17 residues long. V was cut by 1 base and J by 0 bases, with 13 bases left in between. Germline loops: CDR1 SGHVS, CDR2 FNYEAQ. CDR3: CASSLEVPGSSGNTIYF. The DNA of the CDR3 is TGTGCCAGCAGCTTAGAGGTTCCGGGAAGCTCTGGAAACACCATATATTTT. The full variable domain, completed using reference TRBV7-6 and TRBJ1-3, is GAGVSQSPRYKVTKRGQDVALRCDPISGHVSLYWYRQALGQGPEFLTYFNYEAQQDKSGLPNDRFSAERPEGSISTLTIQRTEQRDSAMYRCASSLEVPGSSGNTIYFGEGSWLTVV.

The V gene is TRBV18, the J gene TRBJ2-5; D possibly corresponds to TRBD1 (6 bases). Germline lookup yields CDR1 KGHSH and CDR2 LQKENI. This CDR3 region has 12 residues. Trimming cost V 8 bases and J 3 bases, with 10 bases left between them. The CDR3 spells CASGYREETQYF. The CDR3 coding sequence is TGTGCCAGCGGGTACAGGGAAGAGACCCAGTACTTC.

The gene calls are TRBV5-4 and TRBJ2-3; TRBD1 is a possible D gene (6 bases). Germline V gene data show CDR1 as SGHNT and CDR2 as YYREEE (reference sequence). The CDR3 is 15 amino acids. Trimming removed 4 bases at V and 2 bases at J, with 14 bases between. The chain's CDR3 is CASSNPGVITDTQYF. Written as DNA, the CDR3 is TGTGCCAGCAGCAACCCAGGGGTAATCACAGATACGCAGTATTTT.

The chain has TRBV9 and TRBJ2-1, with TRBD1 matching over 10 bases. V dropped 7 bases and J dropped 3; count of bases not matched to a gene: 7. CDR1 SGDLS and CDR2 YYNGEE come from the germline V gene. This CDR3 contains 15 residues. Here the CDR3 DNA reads TGTGCCAGCGGCCGGGACAGGGGCCGCTACAATGAGCAGTTCTTC. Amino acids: CASGRDRGRYNEQFF.